This is a list of T cell receptor beta chains from one sample in a study of CD8 T cells in ankylosing spondylitis. TCRdb processed the 5' RACE reads anew with MiXCR; each CDR3 protein has one entry. The table includes 500,000 to 650,000 distinct CDR3 sequences, less than 6% detected once. The specimen was blood, either unsorted or a sorted T cell fraction (not recorded which). These receptors all come from a male donor with ankylosing spondylitis. Each CDR3 is given with its conserved first and last residue. Fields, in order: clone size, J gene, V gene, D gene, CDR3 protein, CDR3 DNA. A D gene is named only where the DNA matches it firmly. Where a row states a size, it is once, few, many or the class of an expanded clone; other rows omit it.

clone size: many
J gene: TRBJ1-5
V gene: TRBV6-5
D gene: NA
CDR3 protein: CASSYPREASNQPQHF
CDR3 DNA: TGTGCCAGCAGTTACCCAAGGGAAGCTAGCAATCAGCCCCAGCATTTT

clone size: many
J gene: TRBJ2-7
V gene: TRBV5-1
D gene: TRBD1
CDR3 protein: CASSPWDRGQDEQYF
CDR3 DNA: TGCGCCAGCAGCCCGTGGGACAGGGGGCAGGACGAGCAGTACTTC

clone size: many
J gene: TRBJ2-2
V gene: TRBV4-3
D gene: NA
CDR3 protein: CASSQQGANTGELFF
CDR3 DNA: TGCGCCAGCAGCCAACAGGGAGCCAACACCGGGGAGCTGTTTTTT

clone size: many
J gene: TRBJ1-6
V gene: TRBV5-1
D gene: TRBD1
CDR3 protein: CASSSGQRLPLHF
CDR3 DNA: TGCGCCAGCAGCTCGGGACAGCGATTACCCCTCCACTTT

clone size: many
J gene: TRBJ1-2
V gene: TRBV5-1
D gene: NA
CDR3 protein: CASSLRESRDYGYTF
CDR3 DNA: TGCGCCAGCAGCTTACGGGAATCGAGGGACTATGGCTACACCTTC

clone size: many
J gene: TRBJ1-1
V gene: TRBV28
D gene: TRBD1
CDR3 protein: CASSTDRRAFF
CDR3 DNA: TGTGCCAGCAGTACGGACAGGCGAGCTTTCTTT

clone size: few
J gene: TRBJ2-1
V gene: TRBV20-1
D gene: TRBD2
CDR3 protein: CSARGLAGEKSYNEQFF
CDR3 DNA: TGCAGTGCTAGGGGACTAGCGGGAGAAAAATCCTACAATGAGCAGTTCTTC

clone size: NA
J gene: TRBJ2-7
V gene: TRBV18
D gene: NA
CDR3 protein: CASSPDGRLGQYF
CDR3 DNA: TGTGCCAGCTCACCGGACGGGCGGCTAGGGCAGTACTTC

clone size: many
J gene: TRBJ2-7
V gene: TRBV5-6
D gene: TRBD2
CDR3 protein: CASSLAVAGYEQYF
CDR3 DNA: TGTGCCAGCAGCTTGGCTGTAGCGGGCTACGAGCAGTACTTC

clone size: many
J gene: TRBJ2-3
V gene: TRBV7-2
D gene: TRBD2
CDR3 protein: CASSFRASGFLGTQYF
CDR3 DNA: TGTGCCAGCAGCTTTAGGGCTAGCGGATTTCTGGGTACGCAGTATTTT

clone size: many
J gene: TRBJ2-5
V gene: TRBV12-3/TRBV12-4
D gene: NA
CDR3 protein: CASSFTQGETQYF
CDR3 DNA: TGTGCCAGCAGTTTCACTCAGGGCGAGACCCAGTACTTC

clone size: many
J gene: TRBJ1-1
V gene: TRBV27
D gene: NA
CDR3 protein: CASTPSGGEENTEAFF
CDR3 DNA: TGTGCCAGCACCCCCTCCGGGGGGGAAGAGAACACTGAAGCTTTCTTT

clone size: NA
J gene: TRBJ2-2
V gene: TRBV12-3/TRBV12-4
D gene: TRBD2
CDR3 protein: CASSIGGSGRTGELFF
CDR3 DNA: TGTGCCAGCAGTATTGGGGGTAGCGGGAGAACCGGGGAGCTGTTTTTT

clone size: many
J gene: TRBJ2-2
V gene: TRBV10-3
D gene: NA
CDR3 protein: CAISHLGVNTGELFF
CDR3 DNA: TGTGCCATCAGCCATCTGGGTGTGAACACCGGGGAGCTGTTTTTT

clone size: NA
J gene: TRBJ1-1
V gene: TRBV12-3/TRBV12-4
D gene: NA
CDR3 protein: CASSHPGAAEAFF
CDR3 DNA: TGTGCCAGCAGTCACCCGGGGGCCGCTGAAGCTTTCTTT

clone size: NA
J gene: TRBJ2-1
V gene: TRBV4-2
D gene: NA
CDR3 protein: CASSQERGVPYNEQFF
CDR3 DNA: TGTGCCAGCAGCCAAGAACGTGGAGTCCCCTACAATGAGCAGTTCTTC

clone size: many
J gene: TRBJ1-4
V gene: TRBV5-1
D gene: NA
CDR3 protein: CASSGGPGTTNEKLFF
CDR3 DNA: TGCGCCAGCAGCGGGGGACCTGGGACAACTAATGAAAAACTGTTTTTT

clone size: many
J gene: TRBJ2-2
V gene: TRBV6-5
D gene: NA
CDR3 protein: CASRLQGSTGELFF
CDR3 DNA: TGTGCCAGCCGGTTACAGGGTTCAACCGGGGAGCTGTTTTTT

clone size: many
J gene: TRBJ2-1
V gene: TRBV13
D gene: NA
CDR3 protein: CASSQRGQSLIIVNEQFF
CDR3 DNA: TGTGCCAGCAGTCAGAGAGGACAGTCACTTATCATCGTAAATGAGCAGTTCTTC

clone size: many
J gene: TRBJ2-3
V gene: TRBV5-1
D gene: TRBD2
CDR3 protein: CASSLRSSGGEYTDTQYF
CDR3 DNA: TGCGCCAGCAGCTTGCGGTCTAGCGGGGGAGAATACACAGATACGCAGTATTTT

clone size: many
J gene: TRBJ1-1
V gene: TRBV7-9
D gene: NA
CDR3 protein: CASSLAAQERFF
CDR3 DNA: TGTGCCAGCAGCTTAGCGGCCCAGGAGCGCTTCTTT

clone size: many
J gene: TRBJ2-7
V gene: TRBV9
D gene: NA
CDR3 protein: CASSVGWQSSSYEQYF
CDR3 DNA: TGTGCCAGCAGCGTAGGGTGGCAGTCGAGCTCCTACGAGCAGTACTTC

clone size: many
J gene: TRBJ2-2
V gene: TRBV24-1
D gene: TRBD1
CDR3 protein: CATSDLQGTGVDTGELFF
CDR3 DNA: TGTGCCACCAGTGATTTGCAGGGGACAGGGGTAGACACCGGGGAGCTGTTTTTT

clone size: many
J gene: TRBJ2-2
V gene: TRBV10-3
D gene: TRBD2
CDR3 protein: CAIRAGTSGHANTGELFF
CDR3 DNA: TGTGCCATCAGGGCCGGGACTAGCGGGCACGCGAACACCGGGGAGCTGTTTTTT

clone size: many
J gene: TRBJ2-1
V gene: TRBV18
D gene: TRBD1
CDR3 protein: CASCRQGVFDEQFF
CDR3 DNA: TGTGCCAGCTGCCGACAGGGGGTTTTCGATGAGCAGTTCTTC